These 28 T cell receptor beta chains were sequenced from one sample in a study of blood T cell repertoires in COVID-19. Measured with immunoSEQ multiplex PCR; TCRdb has only the in-frame clones, and not every one. Of about 260,000 clones in the sample, about nine tenths were seen once. The sample comprised PBMCs or T cells enriched from blood (not recorded which). These receptors were obtained from a woman in her thirties with acute COVID-19.

This clone showed up just a few times. The chain uses TRBV7-8 and TRBJ2-1, with 8 nucleotides matching TRBD2. V gave up 5 bases and J gave up 4 bases; unmatched junction bases: 7. In germline, CDR1 is SGHVS, CDR2 FQNEAQ. This CDR3 is 15 amino acids long. The CDR3 region has the DNA TGTGCCAGCAGCGCAGCCCAGCGGGAGTACAATGAGCAGTTCTTC. It yields the protein CASSAAQREYNEQFF.

This chain joins TRBV28 and TRBJ2-7; TRBD1 matches at 8 bases. V lost 6 bases and J lost 6; bases outside the gene matches: 7. The V gene's germline CDR1 is MDHEN and CDR2 SYDVKM. The CDR3 has 13 residues. The CDR3 region has the DNA TGTGCCAGCAGACAGGGACAGGTGGGCGAGCAGTACTTC. Residues: CASRQGQVGEQYF.

This clone has only one observation. The chain couples TRBV15 to TRBJ2-3; 7 bases agree with TRBD2. The CDR3 sequence is 19 residues long. The junction had 17 bases not matched to a gene; V was cut back by 5 bases and J by 0 bases. CDR1 and CDR2 from the germline V gene are LNHNV and YYDKDF (reference sequence). The CDR3 here is CATSSVGRETILSTDTQYF. DNA for the CDR3: TGTGCCACCAGCTCAGTAGGGCGGGAGACGATACTTAGCACAGATACGCAGTATTTT. Looking up the rest from reference TRBV15 and TRBJ2-3 gives the full variable domain: DAMVIQNPRYQVTQFGKPVTLSCSQTLNHNVMYWYQQKSSQAPKLLFHYYDKDFNNEADTPDNFQSRRPNTSFCFLDIRSPGLGDTAMYLCATSSVGRETILSTDTQYFGPGTRLTVL.

The chain recombines TRBV11-2 with TRBJ2-5; 15 positions match TRBD2. CDR1 and CDR2 (germline): SGHAT, FQNNGV. V was pared by 5 bases and J by 2 bases, with 9 bases of the junction left unmatched. The CDR3 spans 18 residues. The CDR3 DNA reads TGTGCCAGCAGCGGGAGGGGGGGACTAGCGGGAGGACAAGAGACCCAGTACTTC. This translates into CASSGRGGLAGGQETQYF.

V is TRBV3-1 (or the pseudogene TRBV3-2) and J is TRBJ2-7, with D maybe TRBD1 (7 bases). Looked up from germline, CDR1 is LGHDT and CDR2 is YNNKEL (reference sequence). V shed 4 bases and J shed 0 bases, with 10 bases lying between them. There are 14 residues in the CDR3. CDR3 sequence (DNA): TGTGCCAGCAGCCCCCAGGGGGGCTCCTACGAGCAGTACTTC. It codes for CASSPQGGSYEQYF.

The chain couples TRBV2 to TRBJ1-1; D is undetermined. The CDR3 has 14 amino acids. Per the germline V gene, CDR1 is SNHLY and CDR2 is FYNNEI. Between the trimmed V and J ends, which lost 2 bases and 4 bases, there was a span of 11 bases. CDR3 DNA sequence: TGTGCCAGCAGTGAACTACGGGAAGGCACTGAAGCTTTCTTT. This gives the protein CASSELREGTEAFF.

V gene TRBV13 combines with J gene TRBJ1-5; no firm D call. Per germline, CDR1 PRHDT and CDR2 FYEKMQ (reference sequence). The ends were cut back, 5 bases at V and 0 bases at J, with 11 bases in the middle. The CDR3 totals 15 residues. DNA for the CDR3: TGTGCCAGCAGCGTTGGAGGGCTTAGCAATCAGCCCCAGCATTTT. This gives the protein CASSVGGLSNQPQHF.

The chain employs TRBV4-1 and TRBJ2-1, with TRBD2 identical over 13 bases. The trim removed 7 bases at V and 4 bases at J, leaving 13 bases unmatched. The CDR3 is 18 residues long. The germline CDR1 and CDR2 sequences are MGHRA and YSYEKL. CDR3 sequence (DNA): TGCGCCAGCACACTCGGACTAGCGGGAGTCTTTTCATACAATGAGCAGTTCTTC. Encoded protein: CASTLGLAGVFSYNEQFF.

The genes are TRBV2 and TRBJ2-3; a possible D gene is TRBD1 (6 bases). CDR1 is SNHLY and CDR2 is FYNNEI in the germline V gene. This CDR3 is 17 amino acids long. The V and J ends lost 0 bases and 3 bases respectively, with 16 bases between them. The CDR3 coding sequence is TGTGCCAGCAGTGAAGCTAAGCAGGGGCTGGGGACAGATACGCAGTATTTT. Translated, it gives CASSEAKQGLGTDTQYF.

The V call is TRBV5-1, the J call TRBJ2-4; 8 nucleotides agree with TRBD2. Trimming took 0 bases from V and 7 from J; bases not matched to a gene: 12. CDR1 and CDR2 from the germline V gene are SGHRS and YFSETQ. The CDR3 covers 17 residues. Written as DNA, the CDR3 is TGCGCCAGCAGCTTGGTTGGTAGCGGGAAGACTAGGAACATTCAGTACTTC. Translating it yields CASSLVGSGKTRNIQYF.

CDR3 nucleotide sequence: TGTGCCAGCAGTCCCGCCGGGACAGGGCCCATGGAGCAGTACTTC. The encoded protein is CASSPAGTGPMEQYF. J is TRBJ2-7 and V is TRBV28, with TRBD1 identical over 9 bases. Germline CDR1 MDHEN, CDR2 SYDVKM. The V gene end was trimmed by 5 bases and the J gene end by 7 bases; junction bases not matched to a gene: 12. The CDR3 loop spans 15 amino acids.

This CDR3 is CASSQQGSTGALGYTF. In nucleotides, the CDR3 is TGTGCCAGCTCGCAACAGGGGTCGACAGGGGCCCTTGGCTACACCTTC. The rearrangement joins TRBV18 to TRBJ1-2; TRBD1 aligns across 8 bases. The CDR3 totals 16 residues. Germline V lookup: CDR1 KGHSH, CDR2 LQKENI. Losses at the gene ends were 6 bases for V and 7 bases for J; bases not matched to a gene: 16.

This chain joins TRBV15 and TRBJ1-3; 7 nucleotides agree with TRBD1. This CDR3 is built from 12 residues. Germline CDR1 reads LNHNV; CDR2 reads YYDKDF (reference sequence). Trimming cost V 6 bases and J 6 bases; bases outside gene matches: 2. CDR3 in DNA: TGTGCCACCAGGACAGGGACAAACACCATATATTTT. This encodes CATRTGTNTIYF.

V gene TRBV27 combines with J gene TRBJ2-7, with 8 bases matching TRBD1. Germline loops: CDR1 MNHEY, CDR2 SMNVEV (reference sequence). Trimming removed 4 bases from V and 4 bases from J; junction bases left unmatched: 3. The CDR3 length is 13 residues. Here the CDR3 reads CASSWYRGYEQYF. In DNA form, the CDR3 reads TGTGCCAGCAGTTGGTACAGGGGGTACGAGCAGTACTTC.

This chain links TRBV11-2 with TRBJ2-5, with D possibly being TRBD2 (6 bases). Trimming stripped 1 base from V and 2 bases from J, with 14 bases between. Germline-derived CDR1 and CDR2 are SGHAT and FQNNGV. The CDR3 has 16 residues. The CDR3 bases are TGTGCCAGCAGCTTAGGGGCCGGACTAAATCAAGAGACCCAGTACTTC. The encoded protein is CASSLGAGLNQETQYF.

This chain connects TRBV7-9 to TRBJ1-1; 7 nucleotides align to TRBD1. This CDR3 spans 14 amino acids. Germline-derived CDR1 and CDR2 are SEHNR and FQNEAQ (reference sequence). V gave up 4 bases and J gave up 5 bases; unmatched junction bases: 7. CDR3 DNA sequence: TGTGCCAGCAGCTGGAGACAGGGTGGGACTGAAGCTTTCTTT. It specifies CASSWRQGGTEAFF.

The chain is built from TRBV5-1 and TRBJ2-7, with TRBD1 matching over 7 bases. With 3 bases clipped from V and 2 bases from J, the junction kept 5 bases outside the gene matches. The CDR3 sequence is 14 residues long. The germline V gene has CDR1 SGHRS and CDR2 YFSETQ. The DNA for the CDR3 is TGCGCCAGCAGCTCGGGACAGATCCCCTACGAGCAGTACTTC. Amino acid sequence: CASSSGQIPYEQYF.

The chain joins TRBV12-3 or TRBV12-4 to TRBJ2-5; 11 positions agree with TRBD2. Losses at the gene ends were 11 bases for V and 5 bases for J; bases not matched to a gene: 7. CDR3 length: 13 residues. CDR3 bases: TGTGCCGTAGGGGGACTAGCGGCTGAGACCCAGTACTTC. This sequence encodes CAVGGLAAETQYF.

Remarks on this clone: A junction end diverges from the germline sequence, so it may reflect a read error. The rearrangement joins TRBV11-2 to TRBJ2-7; TRBD2 aligns across 9 bases. This CDR3 region has 13 residues. Germline V gene sequence: CDR1 SGHAT, CDR2 FQNNGV. CDR3 loop: CASSPSTSGPPSF. The CDR3 bases are TGTGCCAGCAGTCCTAGCACTAGCGGGCCCCCTAGCTTC. Drawing the rest from reference TRBV11-2 and TRBJ2-7, the complete variable domain is EAGVAQSPRYKIIEKRQSVAFWCNPISGHATLYWYQQILGQGPKLLIQFQNNGVVDDSQLPKDRFSAERLKGVDSTLKIQPAKLEDSAVYLCASSPSTSGPPSFGPGTRLTVT.

This chain uses TRBV7-9 with TRBJ2-1; D remains ambiguous. The CDR3 loop spans 15 amino acids. Between the trimmed V and J ends, which lost 3 bases and 6 bases, there was a span of 15 bases. Germline V gene data show CDR1 as SEHNR and CDR2 as FQNEAQ (reference sequence). This CDR3 is CASSLNARPGNEQFF. The CDR3 nucleotides read TGTGCCAGCAGCTTGAACGCCAGGCCCGGCAATGAGCAGTTCTTC. The full variable domain, its missing parts supplied by reference TRBV7-9 and TRBJ2-1, is DTGVSQNPRHKITKRGQNVTFRCDPISEHNRLYWYRQTLGQGPEFLTYFQNEAQLEKSRLLSDRFSAERPKGSFSTLEIQRTEQGDSAMYLCASSLNARPGNEQFFGPGTRLTVL.

The chain recombines TRBV7-8 with TRBJ1-3; D is ambiguous. CDR1 is SGHVS, CDR2 FQNEAQ, per germline. CDR3 size: 15 residues. Trimming stripped 6 bases from V and 1 base from J, with 13 bases between. The chain's CDR3 is CASRILPESGNTIYF. The CDR3 DNA reads as TGTGCCAGCAGGATACTGCCGGAGTCTGGAAACACCATATATTTT.

The chain recombines TRBV28 with TRBJ2-1; 7 nucleotides align to TRBD2. V shed 4 bases and J 4 bases; nucleotides not matched to a gene: 13. The CDR3 is 17 amino acids. Germline V gene data show CDR1 as MDHEN and CDR2 as SYDVKM. CDR3 bases: TGTGCCAGCAGTTCCTCCGTAACTAGCGTAGATTACAATGAGCAGTTCTTC. This gives the protein CASSSSVTSVDYNEQFF.

V usage is TRBV12-2 and J usage is TRBJ1-6; whether TRBD1, the table's D call, matches the DNA was not checked. TRBV12-2 is a pseudogene locus. The CDR3 length is 15 residues. The DNA of the CDR3 is TGTGCAAGTCGCTGGGTGACAGGGGGCTTTTCACCCCTCCACTTT. It yields the protein CASRWVTGGFSPLHF.

The CDR3 is CASGLAGGDNEQFF. As DNA, the CDR3 is TGTGCCAGCGGACTAGCGGGAGGAGACAATGAGCAGTTCTTC. The rearrangement uses TRBV11-1 and TRBJ2-1, with 14 bases fitting TRBD2. This CDR3 has 14 residues. Germline trimming cut 8 bases from V and 5 bases from J; bases unmatched to any gene: 2. Germline loops: CDR1 SGHAT, CDR2 FQDESV (reference sequence).

The chain couples TRBV28 to TRBJ1-1; D gene unclear. The V gene lost 1 base and the J gene lost 13 bases, with 13 bases spanning the gap. The CDR3 runs to 12 residues. From germline, CDR1 is MDHEN and CDR2 SYDVKM. The CDR3 bases are TGTGCCAGCAGTTTATACGGCGGGGAGGGTTTCTTT. This codes for CASSLYGGEGFF.

The V and J genes are TRBV5-1 and TRBJ2-2; 8 nucleotides agree with TRBD2. This CDR3 has 14 residues. Losses at the gene ends were 7 bases for V and 3 bases for J; bases not matched to a gene: 5. The germline gives CDR1 SGHRS, CDR2 YFSETQ. DNA of the CDR3: TGCGCCAGCGACACTAGCGGAGACACCGGGGAGCTGTTTTTT. Residues: CASDTSGDTGELFF.

The chain uses TRBV11-1 and TRBJ2-7; TRBD2 matches 8 bases. The ends lost 1 base at V and 2 bases at J; junction bases unmatched: 4. Germline CDR1 reads SGHAT; CDR2 reads FQDESV (reference sequence). There are 15 residues in the CDR3. CDR3 in DNA: TGTGCCAGCAGCTTAGGTTCTAGCGGGCCCTACGAGCAGTACTTC. It translates to CASSLGSSGPYEQYF.

This chain connects TRBV5-8 to TRBJ1-5; D uncertain. The ends were cut back, 0 bases at V and 6 bases at J, with 7 bases in the middle. CDR1 SGHTS and CDR2 YDEGEE come from the germline V gene. The CDR3 is 13 amino acids. This CDR3 is CASSLGLSQPQHF. The CDR3 DNA reads TGTGCCAGCAGCTTGGGATTGAGTCAGCCCCAGCATTTT.